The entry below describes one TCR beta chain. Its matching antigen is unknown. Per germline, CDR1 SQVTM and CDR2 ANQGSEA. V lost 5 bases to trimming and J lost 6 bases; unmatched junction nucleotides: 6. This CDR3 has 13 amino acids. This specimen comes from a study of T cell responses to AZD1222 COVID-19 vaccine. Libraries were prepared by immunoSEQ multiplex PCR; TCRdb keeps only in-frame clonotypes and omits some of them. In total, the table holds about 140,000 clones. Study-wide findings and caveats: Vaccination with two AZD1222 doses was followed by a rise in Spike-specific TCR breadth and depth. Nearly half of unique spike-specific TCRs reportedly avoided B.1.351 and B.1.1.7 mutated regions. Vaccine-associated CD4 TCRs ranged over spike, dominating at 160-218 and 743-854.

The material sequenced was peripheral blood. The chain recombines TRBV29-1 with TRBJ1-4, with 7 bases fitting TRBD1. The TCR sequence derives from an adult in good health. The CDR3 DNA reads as TGCAGCGTTTCAGGGGGTTCGGATGAAAAACTGTTTTTT. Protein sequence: CSVSGGSDEKLFF.